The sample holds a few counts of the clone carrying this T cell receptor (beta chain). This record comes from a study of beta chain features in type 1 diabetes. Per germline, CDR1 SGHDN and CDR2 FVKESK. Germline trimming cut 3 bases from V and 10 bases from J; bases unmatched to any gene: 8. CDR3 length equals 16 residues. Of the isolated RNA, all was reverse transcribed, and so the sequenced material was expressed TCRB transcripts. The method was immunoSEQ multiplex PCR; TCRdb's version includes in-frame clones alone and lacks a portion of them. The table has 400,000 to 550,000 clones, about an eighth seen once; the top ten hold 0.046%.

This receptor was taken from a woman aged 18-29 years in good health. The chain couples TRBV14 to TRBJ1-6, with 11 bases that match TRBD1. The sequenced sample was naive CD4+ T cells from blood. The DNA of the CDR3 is TGTGCCAGCAGCCACTATGGGACAGGGGGAACGTCACCCCTCCACTTT. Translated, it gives CASSHYGTGGTSPLHF.